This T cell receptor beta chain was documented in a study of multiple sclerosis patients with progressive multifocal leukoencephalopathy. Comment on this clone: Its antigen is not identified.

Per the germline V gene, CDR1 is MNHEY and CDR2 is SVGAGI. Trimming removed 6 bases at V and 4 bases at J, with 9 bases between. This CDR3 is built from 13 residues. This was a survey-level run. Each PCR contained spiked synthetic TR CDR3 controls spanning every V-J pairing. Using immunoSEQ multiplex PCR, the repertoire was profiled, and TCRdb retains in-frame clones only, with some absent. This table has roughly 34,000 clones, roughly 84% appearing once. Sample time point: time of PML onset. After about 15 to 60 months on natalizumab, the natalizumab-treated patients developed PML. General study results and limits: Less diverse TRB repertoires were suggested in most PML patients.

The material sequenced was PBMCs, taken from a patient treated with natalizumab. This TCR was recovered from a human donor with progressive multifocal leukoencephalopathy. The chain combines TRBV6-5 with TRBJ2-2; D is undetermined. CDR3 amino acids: CASRLGFTGELFF. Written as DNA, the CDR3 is TGTGCCAGCAGGTTGGGATTCACCGGGGAGCTGTTTTTT.